A selection of T cell receptor beta chains follows, all from one sample in a study of blood T cell repertoires in COVID-19. Some clones are missing from TCRdb's copy, which holds only in-frame ones; the method was immunoSEQ multiplex PCR. Of 170,000 or so clones in the sample, 85% to 95% are singletons; the top ten hold nearly 0.55%. Sequencing was carried out using peripheral blood. These receptors all come from a man aged 45 to 65 with acute or convalescent COVID-19. CDR3s include the opening cysteine and the closing phenylalanine or tryptophan. D genes are given only for firm matches. Clone size is not always given. Where it is, it says once, few, many or a class for expanded clones.

D: .; V: TRBV10-2; size: .; length: 12; J: TRBJ1-3; CDR3: CAARGSGNTIYF; DNA: TGCGCGGCAAGGGGCTCTGGAAACACCATATATTTT
D: .; V: TRBV15; size: .; length: 14; J: TRBJ1-4; CDR3: CATSRAGGNEKLFF; DNA: TGTGCCACCAGCAGAGCGGGGGGTAATGAAAAACTGTTTTTT
D: TRBD1; V: TRBV28; size: .; length: 15; J: TRBJ1-2; CDR3: CASSQLQGASDGYTF; DNA: TGTGCCAGCAGTCAACTACAGGGGGCTTCGGATGGCTACACCTTC
D: .; V: TRBV11-2; size: .; length: 12; J: TRBJ2-1; CDR3: CASRVLSNEQFF; DNA: TGTGCCAGCCGGGTTTTGAGCAATGAGCAGTTCTTC
D: TRBD2; V: TRBV20-1; size: once; length: 13; J: TRBJ2-3; CDR3: CSASLLAADTQYF; DNA: TGCAGTGCTAGTCTTCTAGCGGCAGATACGCAGTATTTT
D: .; V: TRBV6-2/TRBV6-3; size: .; length: 13; J: TRBJ1-1; CDR3: CASSKDRYTEAFF; DNA: TGTGCCAGCAGTAAAGACAGATACACTGAAGCTTTCTTT
D: .; V: TRBV5-1; size: .; length: 15; J: TRBJ2-5; CDR3: CASSLLRGAKESQYF; DNA: TGCGCCAGCAGCTTGCTGCGGGGTGCGAAAGAGTCCCAGTACTTC
D: TRBD1; V: TRBV29-1; size: .; length: 15; J: TRBJ1-2; CDR3: CSVLRRQGENYGYTF; DNA: TGCAGCGTTCTCAGGAGGCAGGGGGAAAACTATGGCTACACCTTC
D: .; V: TRBV25-1; size: .; length: 13; J: TRBJ2-7; CDR3: CASSLGEAYEQYF; DNA: TGTGCCAGCAGTCTTGGGGAGGCCTACGAGCAGTACTTC
D: TRBD1; V: TRBV7-3; size: .; length: 16; J: TRBJ2-1; CDR3: CASSRPGQGARNEQFF; DNA: TGTGCCAGCAGTCGTCCGGGACAGGGGGCGCGGAATGAGCAGTTCTTC
D: .; V: TRBV6-5; size: .; length: 15; J: TRBJ1-6; CDR3: CASRVDAAANSPLHF; DNA: TGTGCCAGCAGAGTCGACGCGGCCGCAAATTCACCCCTCCACTTT
D: .; V: TRBV28; size: .; length: 14; J: TRBJ1-1; CDR3: CASSQYVVVAEAFF; DNA: TGTGCCAGCAGTCAATATGTAGTGGTCGCTGAAGCTTTCTTT
D: .; V: TRBV7-8; size: .; length: 16; J: TRBJ1-2; CDR3: CASSMVAVTGIYGYTF; DNA: TGTGCCAGCAGTATGGTGGCGGTAACAGGAATCTATGGCTACACCTTC
D: TRBD1; V: TRBV19; size: few; length: 14; J: TRBJ1-1; CDR3: CASSILSQGTEAFF; DNA: TGTGCCAGTAGTATTTTATCACAGGGGACTGAAGCTTTCTTT
D: .; V: TRBV7-2; size: .; length: 14; J: TRBJ2-3; CDR3: CASSLELAADTQYF; DNA: TGTGCCAGCAGCTTAGAACTAGCCGCAGATACGCAGTATTTT
D: .; V: TRBV10-3; size: .; length: 13; J: TRBJ2-2; CDR3: CAVENSVTGELFF; DNA: TGTGCCGTAGAAAATTCGGTTACCGGGGAGCTGTTTTTT
D: .; V: TRBV27; size: .; length: 16; J: TRBJ1-1; CDR3: CASSLWGVGMNTEAFF; DNA: TGTGCCAGCAGTTTATGGGGGGTGGGGATGAACACTGAAGCTTTCTTT
D: .; V: TRBV7-8; size: .; length: 13; J: TRBJ2-1; CDR3: CASRLFETNEQFF; DNA: TGTGCCAGCAGATTGTTTGAAACAAATGAGCAGTTCTTC
D: .; V: TRBV11-2; size: few; length: 15; J: TRBJ1-5; CDR3: CASSLEPAGNQPQHF; DNA: TGTGCCAGCAGCTTAGAACCGGCAGGGAATCAGCCCCAGCATTTT
D: TRBD1; V: TRBV5-1; size: .; length: 15; J: TRBJ2-5; CDR3: CASSLGAGGAKTQYF; DNA: TGCGCCAGCAGCTTGGGGGCAGGGGGCGCGAAGACCCAGTACTTC
D: .; V: TRBV4-1; size: .; length: 16; J: TRBJ2-2; CDR3: CASSQGGGTLTGELFF; DNA: TGCGCCAGCAGCCAAGGGGGAGGGACATTAACTGGGGAGCTGTTTTTT
D: .; V: TRBV6-2/TRBV6-3; size: .; length: 13; J: TRBJ1-2; CDR3: CASSYGQEYGYTF; DNA: TGTGCCAGCAGTTACGGGCAGGAATATGGCTACACCTTC
D: TRBD1; V: TRBV2; size: .; length: 13; J: TRBJ1-4; CDR3: CASLGQTNEKLFF; DNA: TGTGCCAGCTTGGGACAGACTAATGAAAAACTGTTTTTT
D: TRBD1; V: TRBV5-1; size: .; length: 18; J: TRBJ1-2; CDR3: CASSGVPGQTSTHYGYTF; DNA: TGCGCCAGCAGCGGGGTACCGGGACAGACCTCGACCCACTATGGCTACACCTTC
D: .; V: TRBV5-6; size: .; length: 15; J: TRBJ1-6; CDR3: CASSPSGQNNSPLHF; DNA: TGTGCCAGCAGTCCATCGGGACAAAATAATTCACCCCTCCACTTT
D: .; V: TRBV19; size: once; length: 13; J: TRBJ1-2; CDR3: CASSIDSDYGYTF; DNA: TGTGCCAGTAGTATAGATTCGGACTATGGCTACACCTTC
D: TRBD1; V: TRBV5-1; size: .; length: 16; J: TRBJ1-3; CDR3: CASSFTDRASGNTIYF; DNA: TGCGCCAGCAGCTTTACGGACAGGGCAAGTGGAAACACCATATATTTT
D: TRBD1; V: TRBV19; size: .; length: 15; J: TRBJ1-5; CDR3: CASGGTGLSNQPQHF; DNA: TGTGCCAGCGGTGGGACAGGGCTTAGCAATCAGCCCCAGCATTTT
D: TRBD1; V: TRBV28; size: once; length: 13; J: TRBJ1-4; CDR3: CASLTGGREKLFF; DNA: TGTGCGTCTCTAACAGGGGGTAGGGAAAAACTGTTTTTT
D: .; V: TRBV7-3; size: .; length: 15; J: TRBJ2-1; CDR3: CASSLSGQTHNEQFF; DNA: TGTGCCAGCAGCTTAAGTGGACAGACCCACAATGAGCAGTTCTTC
D: .; V: TRBV27; size: .; length: 13; J: TRBJ1-2; CDR3: CASSSRGAWGYTF; DNA: TGTGCCAGCAGTTCACGGGGGGCCTGGGGCTACACCTTC
D: TRBD2; V: TRBV28; size: .; length: 14; J: TRBJ2-5; CDR3: CASGAKGLGETQYF; DNA: TGTGCAAGCGGGGCCAAGGGGCTCGGGGAGACCCAGTACTTC
D: .; V: TRBV7-8; size: .; length: 16; J: TRBJ1-3; CDR3: CASSLVVTYSGNTIYF; DNA: TGTGCCAGCAGCTTAGTTGTCACTTACTCTGGAAACACCATATATTTT
D: TRBD1; V: TRBV6-5; size: .; length: 15; J: TRBJ2-5; CDR3: CASRLGQGVRETQYF; DNA: TGTGCCAGCAGACTCGGACAGGGGGTCCGAGAGACCCAGTACTTC
D: .; V: TRBV10-2; size: few; length: 13; J: TRBJ2-2; CDR3: CASRFTGTGELFF; DNA: TGCGCCAGCAGATTTACGGGGACCGGGGAGCTGTTTTTT
D: .; V: TRBV4-2; size: .; length: 15; J: TRBJ2-1; CDR3: CASSQDRIADNEQFF; DNA: TGTGCCAGCAGCCAAGATAGGATAGCGGACAATGAGCAGTTCTTC
D: .; V: TRBV18; size: once; length: 12; J: TRBJ2-3; CDR3: CASSPSSDTQYF; DNA: TGTGCCAGCTCACCAAGCTCAGATACGCAGTATTTT
D: TRBD2; V: TRBV6-5; size: .; length: 14; J: TRBJ2-7; CDR3: CASSYDGTSYEQYF; DNA: TGTGCCAGCAGTTACGATGGGACTAGCTACGAGCAGTACTTC
D: TRBD1; V: TRBV28; size: .; length: 17; J: TRBJ1-5; CDR3: CASLPLRDSPSNQPQHF; DNA: TGTGCCAGCCTCCCCCTCCGGGACAGCCCCAGCAATCAGCCCCAGCATTTT
D: TRBD2; V: TRBV7-9; size: .; length: 17; J: TRBJ2-3; CDR3: CASSPRVSSGSTDTQYF; DNA: TGTGCCAGCAGCCCCCGCGTGTCTAGCGGGAGCACAGATACGCAGTATTTT
D: TRBD1; V: TRBV11-2; size: .; length: 17; J: TRBJ1-1; CDR3: CASSRGDRRKDDTEAFF; DNA: TGTGCCAGCAGTCGGGGGGACAGGCGGAAGGACGACACTGAAGCTTTCTTT
D: TRBD1; V: TRBV7-9; size: .; length: 15; J: TRBJ1-4; CDR3: CASSQETGLNEKLFF; DNA: TGTGCCAGCAGCCAAGAGACAGGGTTAAACGAAAAACTGTTTTTT